Each of the 21 T cell receptor beta chains below was sequenced from the same sample in a study of blood T cell repertoires in COVID-19. Assay: immunoSEQ multiplex PCR; the TCRdb copy retains only in-frame clones and omits some. The sample comprises roughly 130,000 clones, around 79% of which are singletons, and 4% to 5% rests with the top ten. The sequenced sample consisted of peripheral blood. The receptors derive from a woman aged 70 to 79 with COVID-19, enrolled during active disease.

V is TRBV11-3 and J is TRBJ1-2; possibly TRBD1 for D (5 bases). This CDR3 is built from 14 residues. V lost 7 bases and J lost 13, with 25 bases in between. Germline V gene lookup returns CDR1 SGHNT and CDR2 YENEEA. CDR3 sequence reads: CASTHPGEGSVITF. In DNA form, the CDR3 reads TGTGCCAGCACTCATCCGGGGGAGGGGTCGGTAATCACCTTC.

The chain employs TRBV5-6 and TRBJ2-5, with 7 positions matching TRBD1. Germline V gives CDR1 SGHDT, CDR2 YYEEEE. V shed 4 bases and J 3 bases; nucleotides not matched to a gene: 6. The CDR3 loop spans 14 amino acids. CDR3 bases: TGTGCCAGCAGCCACCAGGGGGAGAAAGAGACCCAGTACTTC. Amino acid sequence: CASSHQGEKETQYF.

The chain employs TRBV5-1 and TRBJ2-3; tentative D call: TRBD1 (6 bases). Germline V gene lookup returns CDR1 SGHRS and CDR2 YFSETQ. Trimming removed 5 bases at V and 4 bases at J, with 14 bases between. The CDR3 is 14 residues long. Here the CDR3 reads CASRPEGVADTQYF. The CDR3 DNA follows: TGCGCCAGCAGACCCGAGGGGGTGGCAGATACGCAGTATTTT.

J is TRBJ2-6 and V is TRBV7-9; possibly TRBD2 for D (6 bases). V lost 0 bases and J 4 bases, leaving 13 bases between the germline ends. The CDR3 contains 17 residues. The germline V gene has CDR1 SEHNR and CDR2 FQNEAQ (reference sequence). The CDR3 nucleotides are TGTGCCAGCAGCTTAGCCGTCAGGGACTCCGGGGCCAACGTCCTGACTTTC. Protein product: CASSLAVRDSGANVLTF. Using reference TRBV7-9 and TRBJ2-6 for the parts outside the CDR3, the full variable domain is DTGVSQNPRHKITKRGQNVTFRCDPISEHNRLYWYRQTLGQGPEFLTYFQNEAQLEKSRLLSDRFSAERPKGSFSTLEIQRTEQGDSAMYLCASSLAVRDSGANVLTFGAGSRLTVL.

The V gene is TRBV7-9, the J gene TRBJ2-3; D might be TRBD1 (5 bases). The ends were cut back, 1 base at V and 4 bases at J, with 15 bases in the middle. The CDR3 loop spans 16 amino acids. Germline V gene data show CDR1 as SEHNR and CDR2 as FQNEAQ (reference sequence). The CDR3 protein is CASSLVGAQIPDTQYF. DNA for the CDR3: TGTGCCAGCAGCTTAGTAGGGGCGCAGATACCAGATACGCAGTATTTT.

The V call is TRBV7-2, the J call TRBJ2-2; D perhaps matches TRBD2 (6 bases). Trimming removed 10 bases at V and 6 bases at J, with 12 bases between. Looked up from germline, CDR1 is SGHTA and CDR2 is FQGNSA. This CDR3 is 12 amino acids long. CDR3 nucleotides: TGTGCCACCTGGGGGGTTGCCGGGGAGCTGTTTTTT. Translating gives CATWGVAGELFF.

This clone showed up just a few times. The V and J genes are TRBV7-8 and TRBJ1-3, with D maybe TRBD1 (6 bases). The germline gives CDR1 SGHVS, CDR2 FQNEAQ. V shed 1 base and J shed 0 bases, with 10 bases lying between them. The CDR3 extends over 16 amino acids. CDR3 residues: CASSLVTGNSGNTIYF. CDR3 coding DNA: TGTGCCAGCAGCTTAGTTACAGGGAACTCTGGAAACACCATATATTTT. The complete variable domain, with remaining parts taken from reference TRBV7-8 and TRBJ1-3, reads GAGVSQSPRYKVAKRGQDVALRCDPISGHVSLFWYQQALGQGPEFLTYFQNEAQLDKSGLPSDRFFAERPEGSVSTLKIQRTQQEDSAVYLCASSLVTGNSGNTIYFGEGSWLTVV.

The chain couples TRBV15 to TRBJ1-1; no reliable D call. CDR1 is LNHNV, CDR2 YYDKDF, per germline (reference sequence). The CDR3 totals 14 residues. V lost 0 bases and J lost 3, with 8 bases in between. For the CDR3, the DNA is TGTGCCACCAGCAGAGACGGTCCTTACACTGAAGCTTTCTTT. This gives the protein CATSRDGPYTEAFF.

CDR3 amino acids: CASSPTPSAGVSGNTIYF. In DNA, the CDR3 is TGTGCCAGCTCACCAACTCCTTCCGCGGGCGTCTCTGGAAACACCATATATTTT. The chain is built from TRBV18 and TRBJ1-3; no clear D. Trimming removed 2 bases from V and 0 bases from J, with 17 bases in between. CDR3 length equals 18 residues. In germline, CDR1 is KGHSH, CDR2 LQKENI.

The chain combines TRBV19 with TRBJ1-5, with a possible D match to TRBD1 (5 bases). This CDR3 has 15 amino acids. CDR1 and CDR2 (germline): LNHDA, SQIVND (reference sequence). V was pared by 6 bases and J by 7 bases, with 19 bases between. The CDR3 protein is CASRNSGEGRQPQHF. CDR3 coding DNA: TGTGCCAGTAGGAACTCCGGGGAGGGACGCCAGCCCCAGCATTTT.

The CDR3 sequence: CASSRGTGNTIYF. CDR3 DNA: TGTGCCAGCAGCCGCGGGACAGGGAACACCATATATTTT. The chain couples TRBV11-3 to TRBJ1-3; 9 bases line up with TRBD1. The CDR3 runs 13 residues. The V gene's germline CDR1 is SGHNT and CDR2 YENEEA. The trim removed 5 bases at V and 7 bases at J, leaving 3 bases unmatched.

This clone was observed a few times. The chain has TRBV27 and TRBJ2-7, with TRBD2 as a possible D gene (6 bases). The V gene's germline CDR1 is MNHEY and CDR2 SMNVEV (reference sequence). V gave up 4 bases and J gave up 6 bases, with 16 bases separating them. The CDR3 totals 14 residues. The CDR3 coding sequence is TGTGCCAGCAGTTCCGCCTGGGACTCGACCGAGCAGTACTTC. Residues: CASSSAWDSTEQYF.

The chain couples TRBV7-2 to TRBJ1-1, with 9 bases aligning to TRBD1. This CDR3 contains 19 residues. V trimming: 4 bases; J trimming: 1 base; junction bases outside the gene matches: 16. Germline CDR1 reads SGHTA; CDR2 reads FQGNSA. The CDR3: CASSSPQGAPRGANTEAFF. The CDR3 DNA is TGTGCCAGCAGCTCACCACAGGGGGCGCCGCGAGGGGCGAACACTGAAGCTTTCTTT. Complete variable domain (other parts from reference TRBV7-2 and TRBJ1-1): GAGVSQSPSNKVTEKGKDVELRCDPISGHTALYWYRQSLGQGLEFLIYFQGNSAPDKSGLPSDRFSAERTGGSVSTLTIQRTQQEDSAVYLCASSSPQGAPRGANTEAFFGQGTRLTVV.

The chain carries TRBV27 and TRBJ2-5; 9 bases map to TRBD2. The CDR3 covers 21 residues. The V gene's germline CDR1 is MNHEY and CDR2 SMNVEV (reference sequence). V shed 0 bases, J shed 1 base, and the junction held 18 bases outside the gene matches. CDR3 loop: CASSLSPRELSGGIPQETQYF. CDR3 in DNA: TGTGCCAGCAGTTTATCCCCCAGGGAACTTAGCGGGGGAATCCCCCAAGAGACCCAGTACTTC.

The chain is built from TRBV19 and TRBJ2-2; D is perhaps TRBD1 (6 bases). CDR1 is LNHDA, CDR2 SQIVND, per germline (reference sequence). The CDR3 has 14 residues. Trimming took off 9 bases at V and 2 bases at J, with 13 bases between the two ends. CDR3 in amino acids: CASNRQANTGELFF. In nucleotides, the CDR3 is TGTGCCAGCAACAGACAGGCCAACACCGGGGAGCTGTTTTTT.

In nucleotides, the CDR3 is TGCGCCAGCAGCTGGACAGCCCGGGGGGAGGAGACCCAGTACTTC. It encodes CASSWTARGEETQYF. The gene calls are TRBV5-1 and TRBJ2-5; possibly TRBD2 for D (7 bases). CDR1 and CDR2 from the germline V gene are SGHRS and YFSETQ. Trimming left V 3 bases short and J 5 bases short, with 17 bases between. This CDR3 contains 15 residues.

This chain connects TRBV28 to TRBJ1-4; D gene uncertain. This CDR3 spans 11 amino acids. In germline, CDR1 is MDHEN, CDR2 SYDVKM. Trimming shortened V by 2 bases and J by 8 bases, and 3 bases separated the two germline ends. CDR3 in amino acids: CASSLLEKLFF. The CDR3 DNA is TGTGCCAGCAGTTTACTCGAAAAACTGTTTTTT.

The chain recombines TRBV6-4 with TRBJ2-7; weak D call: TRBD1 (5 bases). Trimming cost V 2 bases and J 0 bases, with 14 bases left between them. In germline, CDR1 is MRHNA, CDR2 SNTAGT. The CDR3 covers 16 residues. The CDR3, as DNA: TGTGCCAGCAGTGACGGGGCAGGGATTAGCTCCTACGAGCAGTACTTC. It yields the protein CASSDGAGISSYEQYF.

The rearrangement links TRBV7-3 to TRBJ2-6; D call uncertain. This CDR3 has 18 residues. CDR1 and CDR2 from the germline V gene are SGHTA and FQGTGA. Trimming pared 0 bases from V and 1 base from J, leaving 13 bases between. The CDR3 region is CASSLTSGHLSGANVLTF. CDR3 bases: TGTGCCAGCAGCTTAACGAGTGGGCATCTATCTGGGGCCAACGTCCTGACTTTC.

The chain uses TRBV11-2 and TRBJ1-1, with D tentatively TRBD1 (6 bases). This CDR3 comprises 12 residues. V shed 7 bases and J shed 11 bases, with 17 bases lying between them. Germline CDR1 and CDR2: SGHAT and FQNNGV. The CDR3 reads CASTPSQGAAFF. CDR3 bases: TGTGCCAGCACCCCGTCACAGGGCGCGGCTTTCTTT.

This chain joins TRBV6-1 and TRBJ1-4; no reliable D call. CDR1 MNHNS and CDR2 SASEGT come from the germline V gene. Between the trimmed V and J ends, which lost 2 bases and 8 bases, there was a span of 9 bases. The CDR3 is made up of 13 amino acids. CDR3 amino acids: CASSEYSAEKLFF. The CDR3 coding sequence is TGTGCCAGCAGTGAATATTCCGCGGAAAAACTGTTTTTT.